This T cell receptor beta chain was observed in a study of cytomegalovirus exposure and HLA in healthy donors. On the study more broadly: As released early, the data held roughly 85 million unique TCRs from HLA-typed donors.

The study's findings and limits: Only CMV serostatus was available as immune exposure information. It was about 150 TCR beta chains that were listed as cytomegalovirus-associated.

Researchers ran the PCR with 60 Vbeta and 13 Jbeta primers. Libraries were prepared by immunoSEQ multiplex PCR; TCRdb keeps only in-frame clonotypes and omits some of them. The sample yields 160,000 or so clones, less than 90% seen once. With regard to this clone: Antigen unknown.

The material sequenced was PBMCs. The clonotype was recovered from a man aged 45-65 years in good health and CMV-seropositive.

The CDR3 loop reads CASSFDRGFSGNTIYF. The CDR3 DNA is TGTGCCAGCAGCTTCGACAGGGGGTTCTCTGGAAACACCATATATTTT. The V gene is TRBV2, the J gene TRBJ1-3, with 9 bases matching TRBD1. Germline-derived CDR1 and CDR2 are SNHLY and FYNNEI. The V and J ends lost 6 bases and 0 bases, in that order; junction bases with no gene match: 6. The CDR3 spans 16 residues.